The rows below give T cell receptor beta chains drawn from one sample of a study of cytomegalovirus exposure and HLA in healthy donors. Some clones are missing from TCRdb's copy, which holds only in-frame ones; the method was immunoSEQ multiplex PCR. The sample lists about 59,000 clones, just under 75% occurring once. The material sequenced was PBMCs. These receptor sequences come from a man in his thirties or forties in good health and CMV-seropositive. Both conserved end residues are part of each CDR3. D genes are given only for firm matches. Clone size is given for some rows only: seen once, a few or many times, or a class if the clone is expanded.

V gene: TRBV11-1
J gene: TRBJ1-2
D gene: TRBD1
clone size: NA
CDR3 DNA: TGTGCCAGCAGCCCGACAGGGCCTCCTGGCTACACCTTC
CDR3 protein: CASSPTGPPGYTF

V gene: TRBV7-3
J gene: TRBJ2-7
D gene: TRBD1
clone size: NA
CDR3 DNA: TGTGCCAGCAGCTATAGGGACAGGGGGTACCACGAGCAGTACTTC
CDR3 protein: CASSYRDRGYHEQYF

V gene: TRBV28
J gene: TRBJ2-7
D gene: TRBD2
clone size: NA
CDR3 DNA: TGTGCCAGCAGCGGGGGGGCCGACGAGCAGTACTTC
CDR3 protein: CASSGGADEQYF

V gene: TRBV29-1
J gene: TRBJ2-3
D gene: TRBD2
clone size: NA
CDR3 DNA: TGCAGCGTTGAAGATTATCTAGCGGGAGTCGTTGATACGCAGTATTTT
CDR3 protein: CSVEDYLAGVVDTQYF

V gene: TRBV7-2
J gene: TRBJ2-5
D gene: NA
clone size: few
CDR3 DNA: TGTGCCAGCACCATTACCCAGGCCCCTCAAGAGACCCAGTACTTC
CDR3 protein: CASTITQAPQETQYF

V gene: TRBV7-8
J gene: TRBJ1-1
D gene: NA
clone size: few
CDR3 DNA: TGTGCCAGCAGCTTAGCGTTGGGCAGCAACACTGAAGCTTTCTTT
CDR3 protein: CASSLALGSNTEAFF

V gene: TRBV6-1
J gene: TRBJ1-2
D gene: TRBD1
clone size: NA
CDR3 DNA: TGTGCCAGCAGGGGGCAGGGGGCTAGTAACTATGGCTACACCTTC
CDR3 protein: CASRGQGASNYGYTF

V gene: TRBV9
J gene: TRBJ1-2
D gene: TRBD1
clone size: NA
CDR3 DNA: TGTGCCAGCAGCATCCAGGGGGCGGGTGGCTACACCTTC
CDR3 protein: CASSIQGAGGYTF

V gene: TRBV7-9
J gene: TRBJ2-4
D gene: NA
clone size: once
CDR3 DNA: TGTGCCAGCAGCCGAGACAATATAGCCAAAAACATTCAGTACTTC
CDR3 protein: CASSRDNIAKNIQYF

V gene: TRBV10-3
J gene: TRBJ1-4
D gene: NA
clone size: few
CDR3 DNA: TGTGCCATCAGTGAGTCTCCAGGGATAGAAAAACTGTTTTTT
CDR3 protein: CAISESPGIEKLFF

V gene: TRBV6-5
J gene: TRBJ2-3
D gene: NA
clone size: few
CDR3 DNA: TGTGCCAGCAGTTCCGCGGGGGCTAGCCAGACAGATACGCAGTATTTT
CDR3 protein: CASSSAGASQTDTQYF

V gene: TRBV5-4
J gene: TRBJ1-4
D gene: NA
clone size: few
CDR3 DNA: TGTGCCAGCAGCTTGGCTGGAGAAAATGAAAAACTGTTTTTT
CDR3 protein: CASSLAGENEKLFF

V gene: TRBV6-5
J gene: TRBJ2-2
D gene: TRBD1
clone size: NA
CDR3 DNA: TGTGCCAGCGACCGAGGACAGGAGGTCGGGGAGCTGTTTTTT
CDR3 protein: CASDRGQEVGELFF

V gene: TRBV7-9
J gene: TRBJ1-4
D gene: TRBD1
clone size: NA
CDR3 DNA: TGTGCCAGCAGCCACCCTTGGACAGGGAAGGATGAAAAACTGTTTTTT
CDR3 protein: CASSHPWTGKDEKLFF

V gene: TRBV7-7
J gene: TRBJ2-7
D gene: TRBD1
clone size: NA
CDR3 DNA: TGTGCCAGCAGCTCAGGACAGGGGGCCTACGAGCAGTACTTC
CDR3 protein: CASSSGQGAYEQYF

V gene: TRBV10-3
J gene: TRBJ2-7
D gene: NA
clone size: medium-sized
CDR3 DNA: TGTGCCATCAGTGAGTTCCAGGTTAAGACCTACGAGCAGTACTTC
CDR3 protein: CAISEFQVKTYEQYF

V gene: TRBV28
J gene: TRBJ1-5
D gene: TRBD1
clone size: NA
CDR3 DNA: TGTGCCAGCGTCGGGACAGGACGCAATCAGCCCCAGCATTTT
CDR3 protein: CASVGTGRNQPQHF

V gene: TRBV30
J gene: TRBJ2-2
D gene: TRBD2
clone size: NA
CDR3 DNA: TGTGCCTGGAGAGGACTAGCGAACACCGGGGAGCTGTTTTTT
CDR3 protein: CAWRGLANTGELFF

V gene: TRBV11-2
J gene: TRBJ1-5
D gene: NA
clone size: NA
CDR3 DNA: TGTGCCAGCAGCTCAGGCGTATGGGGAGGTCAGCCCCAGCATTTT
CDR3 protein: CASSSGVWGGQPQHF

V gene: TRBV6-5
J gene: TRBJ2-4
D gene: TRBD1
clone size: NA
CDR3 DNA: TGTGCCAGCAGTCCGGGACAGGGGTTAAGGAACATTCAGTACTTC
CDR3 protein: CASSPGQGLRNIQYF

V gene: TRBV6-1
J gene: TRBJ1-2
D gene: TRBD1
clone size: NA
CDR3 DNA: TGTGCCAGCAGTGAATGGGGACAGGGGGCCAACTATGGCTACACCTTC
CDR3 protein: CASSEWGQGANYGYTF

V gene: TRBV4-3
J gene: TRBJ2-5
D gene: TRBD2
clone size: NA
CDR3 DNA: TGCGCCAGCAGCCCGGCCTTCGCGGCGGGGGGAGAGACCCAGTACTTC
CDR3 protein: CASSPAFAAGGETQYF

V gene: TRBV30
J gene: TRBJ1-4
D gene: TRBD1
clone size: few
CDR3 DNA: TGTGCCTGCAATTACAGGGGGATTGGTGAAAAACTGTTTTTT
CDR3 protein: CACNYRGIGEKLFF

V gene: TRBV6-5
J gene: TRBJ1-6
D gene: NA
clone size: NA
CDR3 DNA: TGTGCCAGCAGTTACTCTAGTGGACAGAGCCTCCACTTT
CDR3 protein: CASSYSSGQSLHF

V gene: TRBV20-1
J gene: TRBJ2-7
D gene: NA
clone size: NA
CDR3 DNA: TGCAGTGCGACCGGTCGGGGCGAGCAGTACTTC
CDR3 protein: CSATGRGEQYF

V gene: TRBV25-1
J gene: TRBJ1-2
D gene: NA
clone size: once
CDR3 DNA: TGTGCCAGCAGTGATGGAGGGGCCTCTACTGGCTACACCTTC
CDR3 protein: CASSDGGASTGYTF

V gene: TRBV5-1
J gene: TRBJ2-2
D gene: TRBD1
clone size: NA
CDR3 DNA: TGCGCCAGCGCCTCACAGGGGGCCGGCGGGGAGCTGTTTTTT
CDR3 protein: CASASQGAGGELFF

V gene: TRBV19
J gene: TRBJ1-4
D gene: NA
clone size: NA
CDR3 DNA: TGTGCCAGTAGTATAGGGGACACACAAAAACTGTTTTTT
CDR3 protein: CASSIGDTQKLFF

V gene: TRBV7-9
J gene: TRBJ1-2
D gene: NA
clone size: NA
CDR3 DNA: TGTGCCAGCGGTAAGACAGTTCGATCCTATGGCTACACCTTC
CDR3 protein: CASGKTVRSYGYTF

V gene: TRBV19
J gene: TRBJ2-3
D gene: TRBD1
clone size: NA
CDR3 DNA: TGTGCCAGTAGTCGACGCGGGACAGGGTCCTGGGATACGCAGTATTTT
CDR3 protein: CASSRRGTGSWDTQYF

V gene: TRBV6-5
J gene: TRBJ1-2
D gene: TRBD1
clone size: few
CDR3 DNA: TGTGCCAGCAGTTACTCGACAGGGGTGGGTGGCTACACCTTC
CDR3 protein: CASSYSTGVGGYTF

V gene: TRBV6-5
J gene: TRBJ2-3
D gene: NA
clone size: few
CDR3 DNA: TGTGCCAGTAGCCAGGACAGCGGCACAGATACGCAGTATTTT
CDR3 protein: CASSQDSGTDTQYF

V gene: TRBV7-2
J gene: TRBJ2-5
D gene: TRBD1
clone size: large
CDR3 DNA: TGTGCCAGCAACCGGGACAGGGGGGAAAAGACCCAGTACTTC
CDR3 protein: CASNRDRGEKTQYF

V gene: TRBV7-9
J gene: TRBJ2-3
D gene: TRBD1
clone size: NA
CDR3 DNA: TGTGCCAGCAGCCCAACCGGGACAGGGACCACAGATACGCAGTATTTT
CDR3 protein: CASSPTGTGTTDTQYF

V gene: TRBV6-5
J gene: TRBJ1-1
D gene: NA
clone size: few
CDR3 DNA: TGTGCCAGCAGCCATACAGTCAACACTGAAGCTTTCTTT
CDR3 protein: CASSHTVNTEAFF

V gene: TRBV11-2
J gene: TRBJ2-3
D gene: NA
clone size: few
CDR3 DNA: TGTGCCAGCAGCTTAGAAATGTGGGGCGTTAGCACAGATACGCAGTATTTT
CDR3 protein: CASSLEMWGVSTDTQYF

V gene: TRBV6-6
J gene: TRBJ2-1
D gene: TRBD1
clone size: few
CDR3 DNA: TGTGCCAGCAGAGCCGGGACAGGAGGCAATGAGCAGTTCTTC
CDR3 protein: CASRAGTGGNEQFF

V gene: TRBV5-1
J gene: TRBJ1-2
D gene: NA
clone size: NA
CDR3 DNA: TGCGCCAGCAGCTTGGAATATGCGCAGGGAAATGGCTACACCTTC
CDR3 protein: CASSLEYAQGNGYTF

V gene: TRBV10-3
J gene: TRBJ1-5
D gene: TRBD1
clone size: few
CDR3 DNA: TGTGCCATCAGCGGACAGGGAGGACAGCCCCAGCATTTT
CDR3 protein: CAISGQGGQPQHF

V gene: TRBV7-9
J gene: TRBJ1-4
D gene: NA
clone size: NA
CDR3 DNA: TGTGCCAGCAGCTTAGGTAACAGACCTAATGAAAAACTGTTTTTT
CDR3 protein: CASSLGNRPNEKLFF

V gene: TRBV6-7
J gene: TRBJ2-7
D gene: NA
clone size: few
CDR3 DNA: TGTGCCAGCAGTTACTCTGACAACATACGCGAGCAGTACTTC
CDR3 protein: CASSYSDNIREQYF

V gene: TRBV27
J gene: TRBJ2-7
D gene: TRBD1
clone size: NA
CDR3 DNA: TGTGCCAGCAGCCGTAGCGACAGGGTCCGCTACGAGCAGTACTTC
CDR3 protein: CASSRSDRVRYEQYF

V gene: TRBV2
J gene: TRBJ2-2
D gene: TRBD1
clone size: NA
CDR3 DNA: TGTGCCAGCAGTGGACAGGGGAACACCGGGGAGCTGTTTTTT
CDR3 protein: CASSGQGNTGELFF

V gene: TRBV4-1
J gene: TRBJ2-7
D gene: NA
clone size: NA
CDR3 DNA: TGCGCCAGCAGCCAAGAAAGCCCGGGTTCCTACGAGCAGTACTTC
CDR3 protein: CASSQESPGSYEQYF

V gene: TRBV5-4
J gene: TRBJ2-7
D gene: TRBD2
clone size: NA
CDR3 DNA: TGTGCCAGCAGCCCTGGAACTAGCGCCCTCTACGAGCAGTACTTC
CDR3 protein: CASSPGTSALYEQYF

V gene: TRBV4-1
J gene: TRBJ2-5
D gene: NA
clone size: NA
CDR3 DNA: TGCGCCAGCAGCCACGGGGTACCCCGAGAGACCCAGTACTTC
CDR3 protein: CASSHGVPRETQYF